The 10 T cell receptor beta chains given below trace back to one sample, sequenced in a study of shared clonotypes between healthy human individuals. Using immunoSEQ multiplex PCR, the repertoire was profiled, and TCRdb retains in-frame clones only, with some absent. The data hold over 400,000 clones, with around four fifths observed a single time. Sequenced material: PBMCs. The receptors were sampled from a woman in her thirties or forties in good health. Some clones in this sample may be carry-over from other donors' samples.

This clone was observed many times. The chain couples TRBV7-9 to TRBJ1-5; D is perhaps TRBD1 (6 bases). The CDR3 contains 13 residues. The V end lost 5 bases, the J end lost 4 bases, and 9 bases lay between the germline ends. Looked up from germline, CDR1 is SEHNR and CDR2 is FQNEAQ (reference sequence). CDR3 in amino acids: CASSRQVNQPQHF. CDR3 DNA sequence: TGTGCCAGCAGCCGACAGGTGAATCAGCCCCAGCATTTT.

This chain links TRBV6-6 with TRBJ2-7; 8 bases are a match to TRBD2. This CDR3 spans 14 amino acids. Germline values: CDR1 MNHNY, CDR2 SVGAGI (reference sequence). V dropped 2 bases and J dropped 6; count of bases not matched to a gene: 6. CDR3 in amino acids: CASSYLSGSREQYF. The CDR3 DNA reads as TGTGCCAGCAGTTACCTAAGCGGGAGTCGCGAGCAGTACTTC.

To note about this clone: In the same sample, other DNA sequences code for this CDR3. This rearrangement joins TRBV18 to TRBJ1-2, with D possibly matching TRBD1 (5 bases). CDR3 length: 14 residues. CDR1 is KGHSH and CDR2 is LQKENI in the germline V gene. Deletions cut 0 bases from V and 1 base from J, with 6 bases between. CDR3 sequence: CASSPPRDNYGYTF. In DNA, the CDR3 is TGTGCCAGCTCACCACCCAGGGATAACTATGGCTACACCTTC. Full variable domain (rest looked up from reference TRBV18 and TRBJ1-2): NAGVMQNPRHLVRRRGQEARLRCSPMKGHSHVYWYRQLPEEGLKFMVYLQKENIIDESGMPKERFSAEFPKEGPSILRIQQVVRGDSAAYFCASSPPRDNYGYTFGSGTRLTVV.

The genes are TRBV5-6 and TRBJ2-1; 7 bases map to TRBD2. Germline V lookup: CDR1 SGHDT, CDR2 YYEEEE. V was clipped by 4 bases and J by 3 bases; unmatched bases: 13. The CDR3 covers 17 residues. CDR3 sequence (DNA): TGTGCCAGCAGCCCTACTTCTAGCGGCAACCACTACAATGAGCAGTTCTTC. This gives the protein CASSPTSSGNHYNEQFF.

This clone was counted once. CDR3 nucleotide sequence: TGTGCCAGCAGCTTAGCGCTAGGGCCAGGGACTAGCGGGGGATACGAGCAGTACTTC. Translation: CASSLALGPGTSGGYEQYF. This chain connects TRBV7-8 to TRBJ2-7; 14 nucleotides align to TRBD2. V trimming: 0 bases; J trimming: 4 bases; junction bases outside the gene matches: 11. CDR3 length equals 19 residues. Germline V CDR1 and CDR2: SGHVS, FQNEAQ.

This chain links TRBV7-3 with TRBJ2-7; TRBD1 matches 8 bases. In germline, CDR1 is SGHTA, CDR2 FQGTGA. The CDR3 loop spans 18 amino acids. With 1 base clipped from V and 3 bases from J, the junction kept 14 bases outside the gene matches. Here the CDR3 reads CASSLRVEQGDPNYEQYF. The CDR3 DNA reads TGTGCCAGCAGCTTAAGGGTGGAACAGGGGGATCCCAACTACGAGCAGTACTTC.

The genes are TRBV2 and TRBJ2-7, with 10 bases aligning to TRBD1. The CDR3 consists of 15 residues. Germline CDR1 is SNHLY and CDR2 is FYNNEI. Trimming at V came to 6 bases and at J to 2 bases, leaving 7 bases not matched to a gene. CDR3 in amino acids: CASRRQGASTYEQYF. Written as DNA, the CDR3 is TGTGCCAGCAGGCGACAGGGGGCTTCGACCTACGAGCAGTACTTC.

This chain uses TRBV6-5 with TRBJ1-1; the D is unclear. V was pared by 5 bases and J by 6 bases, with 7 bases between. This CDR3 is 11 amino acids long. Germline CDR1 MNHEY, CDR2 SVGAGI. CDR3 DNA sequence: TGTGCCAGCAGTCCCGGCTCTGAAGCTTTCTTT. Its translation is CASSPGSEAFF.

Only one count was recorded for this clone. V usage is TRBV4-3 and J usage is TRBJ2-2; a possible D gene is TRBD2 (6 bases). Germline V gene sequence: CDR1 LGHNA, CDR2 YSLEER. Trimming shortened V by 0 bases and J by 1 base, and 15 bases separated the two germline ends. The CDR3 has 18 amino acids. CDR3 in amino acids: CASSQEGGELVNTGELFF. The DNA for the CDR3 is TGCGCCAGCAGCCAAGAGGGCGGGGAATTAGTGAACACCGGGGAGCTGTTTTTT.

The V gene is TRBV18, the J gene TRBJ2-1; D unclear. CDR3 length: 16 amino acids. Germline CDR1 and CDR2: KGHSH and LQKENI. V was shortened by 3 bases and J by 2 bases, with 14 bases between the two germline ends. CDR3 loop: CASSPPRPGPYNEQFF. CDR3 sequence (DNA): TGTGCCAGCTCACCCCCTCGGCCAGGACCCTACAATGAGCAGTTCTTC.